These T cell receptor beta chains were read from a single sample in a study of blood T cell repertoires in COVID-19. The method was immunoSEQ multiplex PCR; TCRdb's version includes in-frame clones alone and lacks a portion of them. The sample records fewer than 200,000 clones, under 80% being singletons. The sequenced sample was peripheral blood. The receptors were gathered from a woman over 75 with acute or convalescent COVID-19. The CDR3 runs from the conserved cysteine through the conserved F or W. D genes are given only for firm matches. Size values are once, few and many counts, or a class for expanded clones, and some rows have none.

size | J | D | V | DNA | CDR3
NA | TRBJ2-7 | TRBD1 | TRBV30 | TGTGCCTGGAGTGTAGGGACAGGGGACTACGAGCAGTACTTC | CAWSVGTGDYEQYF
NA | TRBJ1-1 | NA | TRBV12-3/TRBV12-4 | TGTGCCAGCAGTTTGAGGTTGGACACTGAAGCTTTCTTT | CASSLRLDTEAFF
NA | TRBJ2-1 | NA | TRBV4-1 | TGCGCCAGCAGCGATACAGGGCGCGGTGAGCAGTTCTTC | CASSDTGRGEQFF
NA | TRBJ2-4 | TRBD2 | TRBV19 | TGTGCCAGTAGTATATTTAGCGGGAGGGCCCGAGCCAAAAACATTCAGTACTTC | CASSIFSGRARAKNIQYF
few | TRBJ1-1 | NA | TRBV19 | TGTGCCAGTAGTATAGATGGGACAAAGAACACTGAAGCTTTCTTT | CASSIDGTKNTEAFF
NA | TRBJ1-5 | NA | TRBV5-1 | TGCGCCAGCAGCACCTGGGGTCCTCCTAGAGAGGGTCAGCCCCAGCATTTT | CASSTWGPPREGQPQHF
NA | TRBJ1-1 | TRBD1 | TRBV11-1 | TGTGCCAGCAGCTTATATGGGACAGGGGGCACTGAAGCTTTCTTT | CASSLYGTGGTEAFF
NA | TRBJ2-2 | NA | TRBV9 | TGTGCCAGCACCACAGAGCCGAACACCGGGGAGCTGTTTTTT | CASTTEPNTGELFF
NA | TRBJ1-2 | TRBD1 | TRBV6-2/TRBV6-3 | TGTGCCAGCAGCCAAAACAGGGGTACCTATGGCTACACCTTC | CASSQNRGTYGYTF
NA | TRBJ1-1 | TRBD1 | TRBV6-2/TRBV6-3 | TGTGCCAGCAGTTACCCAGGGGGCGGTGAAGCTTTCTTT | CASSYPGGGEAFF
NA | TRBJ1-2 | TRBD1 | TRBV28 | TGTGCCAGCAGTTCCGGACAGGGGGCGGCTAACTATGGCTACACCTTC | CASSSGQGAANYGYTF
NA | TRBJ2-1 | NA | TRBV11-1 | TGTGCCAGCAGCCTACATACGGGAGCCCACGGCAATGAGCAGTTCTTC | CASSLHTGAHGNEQFF
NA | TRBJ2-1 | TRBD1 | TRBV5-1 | TGCGCCAGCAGCGGACAGGAGAATGAGCAGTTCTTC | CASSGQENEQFF
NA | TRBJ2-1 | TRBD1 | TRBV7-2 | TGTGCCAGCAGCTTACAGGGGGATCAGTTCTTC | CASSLQGDQFF
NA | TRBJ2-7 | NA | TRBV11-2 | TGTGCCAGCAGCTTAAACCGGGTCAGCTCCTCTAAGCAGTACTTC | CASSLNRVSSSKQYF
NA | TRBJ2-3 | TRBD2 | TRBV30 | TGTGCCTGGAGTCGTCGGGGACTACCCACAGATACGCAGTATTTT | CAWSRRGLPTDTQYF
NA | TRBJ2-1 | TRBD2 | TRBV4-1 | TGCGCCAGCAGCCAAGTGGGTCTAGCGGGACCCTACAATGAGCAGTTCTTC | CASSQVGLAGPYNEQFF
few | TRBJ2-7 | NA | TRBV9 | TGTGCCAGCAGTCCGAGATGGAGGCCCTCCTACGAGCAGTACTTC | CASSPRWRPSYEQYF
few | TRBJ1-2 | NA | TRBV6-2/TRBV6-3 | TGTGCCAGCAGCCGAGGCTATGGCTACACCTTC | CASSRGYGYTF
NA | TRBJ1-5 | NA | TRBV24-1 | TGTGCCACCAGTGATTCACGCAGGCTTCAGCCCCAGCATTTT | CATSDSRRLQPQHF
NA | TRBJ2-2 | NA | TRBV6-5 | TGTGCCAGCAGTTACTTCCGGGACGGGGAGCTGTTTTTT | CASSYFRDGELFF
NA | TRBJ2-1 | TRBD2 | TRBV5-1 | TGCGCCAGCAGCTTGTGGGCTAGCGGGGAGAATGAGCAGTTCTTC | CASSLWASGENEQFF
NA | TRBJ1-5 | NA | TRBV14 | TGTGCCAGCAGCCAATACGGGGGTCAGCCCCAGCATTTT | CASSQYGGQPQHF
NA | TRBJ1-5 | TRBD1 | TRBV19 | TGTGCCAGTAGTAACCAGGGGGGTGGTCTTCAGCCCCAGCATTTT | CASSNQGGGLQPQHF
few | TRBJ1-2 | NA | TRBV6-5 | TGTGCCAGCAGCCGTACAGGGAACTATGGCTACACCTTC | CASSRTGNYGYTF
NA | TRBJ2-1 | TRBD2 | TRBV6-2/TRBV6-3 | TGTGCCAGCAGTTACTCGGGGGGTCTAGCGGGAGCGGCCAATGAGCAGTTCTTC | CASSYSGGLAGAANEQFF
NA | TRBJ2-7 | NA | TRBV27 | TGTGCCAGCAGTTTAAAGAGCTCCTACGAGCAGTACTTC | CASSLKSSYEQYF
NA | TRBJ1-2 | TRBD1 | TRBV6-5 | TGTGCCAGCAGTACCGGGACAGGGGGCTATGGCTACACCTTC | CASSTGTGGYGYTF
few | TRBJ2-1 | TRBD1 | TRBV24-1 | TGTGCCACCAGTGATACGGACAGGGGGGCCTACAATGAGCAGTTCTTC | CATSDTDRGAYNEQFF
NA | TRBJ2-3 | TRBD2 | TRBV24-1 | TGTGCCACCAGAGGACTAGCGGGAGAAGATACGCAGTATTTT | CATRGLAGEDTQYF
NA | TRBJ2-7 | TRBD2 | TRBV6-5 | TGTGCCAGCAGACCACTAGCGGGGCTCTCCTACGAGCAGTACTTC | CASRPLAGLSYEQYF
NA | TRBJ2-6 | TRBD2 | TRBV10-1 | TGCGCCAGCAGTACCGGGGGGGCTGGGGCCAACGTCCTGACTTTC | CASSTGGAGANVLTF
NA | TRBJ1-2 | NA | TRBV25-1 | TGTGCCAGCGGACCAACAGGGAGCTATGGCTACACCTTC | CASGPTGSYGYTF
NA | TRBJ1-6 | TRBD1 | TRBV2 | TGTGCCAGCGGGGGACAGGGATCACCCCTCCACTTT | CASGGQGSPLHF
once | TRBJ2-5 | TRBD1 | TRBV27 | TGTGCCAGCAGTCCGGTAAGGACAGGGAGGTTGGAGACCCAGTACTTC | CASSPVRTGRLETQYF
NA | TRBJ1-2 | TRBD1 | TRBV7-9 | TGTGCCAGCAGCTCCCAGACAGGGCGCAGGGGCTCTGGCTACACCTTC | CASSSQTGRRGSGYTF
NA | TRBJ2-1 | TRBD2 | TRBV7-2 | TGTGCCAGCAGCGCGACTAGCGGGAGCTACAATGAGCAGTTCTTC | CASSATSGSYNEQFF
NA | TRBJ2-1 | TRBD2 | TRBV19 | TGTGCCAGTGTAATCCGGACTAGCGGCAACAATGAGCAGTTCTTC | CASVIRTSGNNEQFF
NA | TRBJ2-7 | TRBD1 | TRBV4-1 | TGCGCCAGCAGCCAAGAACAGGGGATGGCCTACGAGCAGTACTTC | CASSQEQGMAYEQYF
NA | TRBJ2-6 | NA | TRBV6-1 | TGTGCCAGCAGTGAAGGGACAGTCTCCTCTGGGGCCAACGTCCTGACTTTC | CASSEGTVSSGANVLTF
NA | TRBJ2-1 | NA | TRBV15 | TGTGCCACCAGCGCGCGGGGTAGCTCCTACAATGAGCAGTTCTTC | CATSARGSSYNEQFF
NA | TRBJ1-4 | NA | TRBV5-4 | TGTGCCAGCAGCTCAGGGTGGGGGGGGAATGAAAAACTGTTTTTT | CASSSGWGGNEKLFF
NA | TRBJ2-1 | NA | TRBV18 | TGTGCCAGCTCACCATCATCGGGTCTACTCGGTGAGCAGTTCTTC | CASSPSSGLLGEQFF
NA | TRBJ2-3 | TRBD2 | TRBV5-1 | TGCGCCAGCAGCTCGGCTAGCGGGAGGGCGGTGAGCACAGATACGCAGTATTTT | CASSSASGRAVSTDTQYF
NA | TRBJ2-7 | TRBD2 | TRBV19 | TGTGCCAGTAGTCTAGCGGGGGAGGGATACGAGCAGTACTTC | CASSLAGEGYEQYF
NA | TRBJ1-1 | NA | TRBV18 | TGTGCCAGCTCACCATCCGGTACTGAAGCTTTCTTT | CASSPSGTEAFF
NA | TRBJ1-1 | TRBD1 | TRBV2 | TGTGCCAGCAGTGGGAGGGGGACAGGGAACACTGAAGCTTTCTTT | CASSGRGTGNTEAFF
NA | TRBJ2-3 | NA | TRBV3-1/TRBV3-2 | TGTGCCAGCAGCCAAAGTAGAAGTCGTACGCAGTATTTT | CASSQSRSRTQYF